The 28 T cell receptor beta chains below come from one sample, sequenced in a study of blood T cell repertoires in COVID-19. Libraries were prepared by immunoSEQ multiplex PCR; TCRdb keeps only in-frame clonotypes and omits some of them. The profile shows 200,000 to 250,000 clones, 82% of them singletons. Specimen: PBMCs or T cells enriched from blood (not recorded which). These receptors originate from a man in his forties who had recovered from COVID-19.

The table lists this clone with a few counts. This chain joins TRBV7-9 and TRBJ1-1; a possible D gene is TRBD1 (6 bases). The CDR3 covers 13 residues. Germline CDR1 is SEHNR and CDR2 is FQNEAQ (reference sequence). V was cut by 7 bases and J by 1 base, with 10 bases left in between. This chain's CDR3 is CASKIQGNTEAFF. CDR3 DNA sequence: TGTGCCAGCAAAATACAGGGGAACACTGAAGCTTTCTTT.

V gene TRBV9 combines with J gene TRBJ2-3; 9 bases map to TRBD2. Per germline, CDR1 SGDLS and CDR2 YYNGEE. The CDR3 is 16 amino acids. The V and J ends lost 2 bases and 2 bases, in that order; junction bases with no gene match: 6. CDR3 nucleotides: TGTGCCAGCAGCGTTCCTAGCGGGGTGTTCACAGATACGCAGTATTTT. Translation gives CASSVPSGVFTDTQYF. The entire variable domain, with the rest obtained from reference TRBV9 and TRBJ2-3, is as follows: DSGVTQTPKHLITATGQRVTLRCSPRSGDLSVYWYQQSLDQGLQFLIQYYNGEERAKGNILERFSAQQFPDLHSELNLSSLELGDSALYFCASSVPSGVFTDTQYFGPGTRLTVL.

The V call is TRBV27, the J call TRBJ1-1; 7 nucleotides match TRBD1. This CDR3 comprises 13 residues. V was pared by 3 bases and J by 11 bases, with 9 bases of the junction left unmatched. Germline-derived CDR1 and CDR2 are MNHEY and SMNVEV (reference sequence). CDR3 residues: CASSFSPGQRAFF. CDR3 bases: TGTGCCAGCAGTTTCTCCCCGGGACAGAGGGCTTTCTTT.

This rearrangement joins TRBV7-2 to TRBJ1-1; D uncertain. Germline V gene sequence: CDR1 SGHTA, CDR2 FQGNSA. The ends were cut back, 2 bases at V and 5 bases at J, with 18 bases in the middle. This CDR3 comprises 16 residues. DNA for the CDR3: TGTGCCAGCAGCTTATTCAACCCCCAGGTAAAAACTGAAGCTTTCTTT. Amino acid sequence: CASSLFNPQVKTEAFF.

The V call is TRBV5-5, the J call TRBJ2-7; D uncertain. The V gene's germline CDR1 is SGHKS and CDR2 YYEKEE (reference sequence). V dropped 2 bases and J dropped 2 bases, with 14 bases sitting between them. The CDR3 contains 15 residues. DNA for the CDR3: TGTGCCAGCAGCTTTAATCCAGGATCGACCTACGAGCAGTACTTC. Residues: CASSFNPGSTYEQYF.

The chain carries TRBV29-1 and TRBJ2-1; a weak D match, TRBD2 (7 bases). Trimming took off 3 bases at V and 7 bases at J, with 13 bases between the two ends. CDR3 size: 13 residues. The V gene's germline CDR1 is SQVTM and CDR2 ANQGSEA. The CDR3: CSVDRGALNEQFF. The CDR3, as DNA: TGCAGCGTTGACCGGGGGGCTTTGAATGAGCAGTTCTTC.

Remarks on this clone: The junction shows a germline mismatch at one end, possibly a read error. Other DNA sequences from this sample encode an identical CDR3 as well. The V call is TRBV30, the J call TRBJ2-7; D is ambiguous. In germline, CDR1 is GTSNPN, CDR2 SVGIG (reference sequence). CDR3 length: 15 amino acids. The CDR3 sequence: CAWSLRRANTYEQYF. CDR3 nucleotides: TGTGCCTGGAGCCTGCGTCGAGCGAATACCTACGAGCAATACTTC.

The table lists this clone with a few counts. The chain uses TRBV7-2 and TRBJ2-4; D might be TRBD2 (6 bases). The V gene lost 1 base and the J gene lost 1 base, with 14 bases spanning the gap. This CDR3 spans 17 amino acids. Germline V CDR1 and CDR2: SGHTA, FQGNSA. The CDR3, as DNA: TGTGCCAGCAGCTTAGAGAGGAGGGTCACGGCCAAAAACATTCAGTACTTC. Translating gives CASSLERRVTAKNIQYF.

J is TRBJ2-7 and V is TRBV28, with TRBD2 matching 9 bases. V shed 3 bases, J shed 7 bases, and the junction held 10 bases outside the gene matches. CDR1 and CDR2 (germline): MDHEN, SYDVKM. This CDR3 region has 15 residues. CDR3 sequence reads: CASSFPSGRFYEQYF. The DNA of the CDR3 is TGTGCCAGCAGTTTCCCGAGCGGGAGGTTTTATGAGCAGTACTTC.

This clone was observed a handful of times. The chain joins TRBV5-4 to TRBJ1-2; maybe TRBD1 (6 bases). Trimming removed 5 bases at V and 5 bases at J, with 7 bases between. CDR1 and CDR2 from the germline V gene are SGHNT and YYREEE (reference sequence). The CDR3 runs 11 residues. The CDR3 loop reads CASSQGYGYTF. CDR3 sequence (DNA): TGTGCCAGCAGTCAGGGGTATGGCTACACCTTC.

V is TRBV6-5 and J is TRBJ1-3; the D is unclear. This CDR3 has 15 residues. Trimming shortened V by 3 bases and J by 2 bases, and 11 bases separated the two germline ends. Germline CDR1 reads MNHEY; CDR2 reads SVGAGI. The CDR3 nucleotides are TGTGCCAGCAGTTATAGCCGGGATACTGGAAACACCATATATTTT. This codes for CASSYSRDTGNTIYF.

The chain is built from TRBV15 and TRBJ1-2; possible D gene TRBD1, 5 bases. Germline V lookup: CDR1 LNHNV, CDR2 YYDKDF (reference sequence). V gave up 5 bases and J gave up 2 bases, with 15 bases separating them. The CDR3 consists of 15 residues. CDR3 protein: CATSAGSGGNYGYTF. CDR3 DNA sequence: TGTGCCACCAGCGCGGGGTCTGGGGGAAACTATGGCTACACCTTC.

This sequence joins TRBV7-9 and TRBJ2-7, with 10 bases matching TRBD1. CDR1 and CDR2 (germline): SEHNR, FQNEAQ (reference sequence). After removal of 11 bases from V and 3 bases from J, the junction contained 1 base not matched to a gene. The CDR3 extends over 11 amino acids. CDR3 in DNA: TGTGCCGGGACAGGGGACTACGAGCAGTACTTC. It yields the protein CAGTGDYEQYF.

The J gene is TRBJ1-2, the V gene TRBV5-4; D gene unclear. Germline V gives CDR1 SGHNT, CDR2 YYREEE (reference sequence). The CDR3 runs to 15 residues. V lost 0 bases, J lost 2 bases, and 11 bases lay in between. The DNA of the CDR3 is TGTGCCAGCAGCTTGGTCGGCAGCGCAAACTATGGCTACACCTTC. This encodes CASSLVGSANYGYTF.

This clone appeared once. The V gene is TRBV6-2 or TRBV6-3, the J gene TRBJ2-1; 13 nucleotides match TRBD2. CDR3 length equals 15 residues. CDR1 MNHEY and CDR2 SVGEGT come from the germline V gene. The junction had 5 bases not matched to a gene; V was cut back by 5 bases and J by 7 bases. The CDR3 is CASSLLAGGLNEQFF. The DNA of the CDR3 is TGTGCCAGCAGTCTACTAGCGGGGGGGTTAAATGAGCAGTTCTTC.

The chain is built from TRBV12-3 or TRBV12-4 and TRBJ2-1; D not resolved. Trimming left V 5 bases short and J 3 bases short, with 5 bases between. There are 12 residues in the CDR3. CDR3 amino acids: CASSPGYNEQFF. In nucleotides, the CDR3 is TGTGCCAGCAGTCCCGGCTACAATGAGCAGTTCTTC.

J is TRBJ2-3 and V is TRBV7-9, with D possibly matching TRBD1 (6 bases). Germline-derived CDR1 and CDR2 are SEHNR and FQNEAQ (reference sequence). The length of the CDR3 is 15 residues. Trimming took off 1 base at V and 0 bases at J, with 8 bases between the two ends. CDR3 sequence: CASSLGRGSTDTQYF. In nucleotides, the CDR3 is TGTGCCAGCAGCTTAGGCAGGGGAAGCACAGATACGCAGTATTTT.

The CDR3 bases are TGTGCCGGGGGGGTTTATAATTCACCCCTCCACTTT. Protein product: CAGGVYNSPLHF. The chain carries TRBV7-2 and TRBJ1-6, with a tentative D call TRBD1 (5 bases). Per the germline V gene, CDR1 is SGHTA and CDR2 is FQGNSA. Trimming pared 11 bases from V and 4 bases from J, leaving 9 bases between. CDR3 length: 12 residues.

The rearrangement uses TRBV9 and TRBJ2-1; TRBD2 matches at 7 bases. Germline trimming cut 0 bases from V and 0 bases from J; bases unmatched to any gene: 6. There are 17 residues in the CDR3. CDR1 is SGDLS and CDR2 is YYNGEE in the germline V gene. This CDR3 is CASSVDLRGGSYNEQFF. DNA for the CDR3: TGTGCCAGCAGCGTAGACCTCCGCGGGGGCTCCTACAATGAGCAGTTCTTC. Together with reference TRBV9 and TRBJ2-1, the CDR3 gives the full variable domain: DSGVTQTPKHLITATGQRVTLRCSPRSGDLSVYWYQQSLDQGLQFLIQYYNGEERAKGNILERFSAQQFPDLHSELNLSSLELGDSALYFCASSVDLRGGSYNEQFFGPGTRLTVL.

The sample holds a few counts of this clone. The chain uses TRBV2 and TRBJ1-4; 7 nucleotides align to TRBD1. Trimming at V came to 7 bases and at J to 2 bases, leaving 4 bases not matched to a gene. Germline V gene data show CDR1 as SNHLY and CDR2 as FYNNEI. This CDR3 has 14 residues. CDR3 in amino acids: CASTLGQTNEKLFF. The DNA of the CDR3 is TGTGCCAGCACATTGGGACAGACTAATGAAAAACTGTTTTTT.

In this sample, this clone turned up a few times. V is TRBV7-9 and J is TRBJ1-4, with D hard to call. Germline CDR1 is SEHNR and CDR2 is FQNEAQ (reference sequence). V lost 5 bases, J lost 7 bases, and 20 bases lay in between. This CDR3 has 16 residues. In DNA, the CDR3 is TGTGCCAGCAGCCAAGGCCGACCAGGATCAGGTGAAAAACTGTTTTTT. Protein: CASSQGRPGSGEKLFF.

The chain is built from TRBV2 and TRBJ1-1; weak D call: TRBD1 (5 bases). V lost 3 bases to trimming and J lost 5 bases, with 13 bases between them. Per germline, CDR1 SNHLY and CDR2 FYNNEI. The CDR3 covers 14 residues. The CDR3 loop is CASSDPGKGTEAFF. In DNA, the CDR3 is TGTGCCAGCAGTGACCCAGGGAAGGGGACTGAAGCTTTCTTT.

The chain combines TRBV24-1 with TRBJ1-6; no clear D gene. The germline CDR1 and CDR2 sequences are KGHDR and SFDVKD. Trimming cost V 6 bases and J 6 bases, with 14 bases left between them. The CDR3 sequence is 15 residues long. For the CDR3, the DNA is TGTGCCACCAGTAAACGGGGATTCATTAATTCACCCCTCCACTTT. The encoded protein is CATSKRGFINSPLHF.

The chain employs TRBV28 and TRBJ1-1; TRBD1 matches 8 bases. The CDR3 totals 13 residues. CDR1 and CDR2 from the germline V gene are MDHEN and SYDVKM. V was pared by 6 bases and J by 12 bases, with 12 bases of the junction left unmatched. The CDR3, as DNA: TGTGCCAGCAGCAGGGACAGGCAGCGCGTAACTTTCTTT. It specifies CASSRDRQRVTFF.

This clone has a single count. The chain links TRBV18 to TRBJ2-5, with a weak D call TRBD1 (6 bases). This CDR3 is built from 16 residues. Trimming left V 3 bases short and J 0 bases short, with 14 bases between. Germline V gives CDR1 KGHSH, CDR2 LQKENI. The CDR3 nucleotides read TGTGCCAGCTCACCCTACCGGGACACCTACCAAGAGACCCAGTACTTC. Translation: CASSPYRDTYQETQYF.

This chain connects TRBV30 to TRBJ2-3, with TRBD2 matching 8 bases. The germline V gene has CDR1 GTSNPN and CDR2 SVGIG (reference sequence). V was clipped by 3 bases and J by 8 bases; unmatched bases: 10. The CDR3 length is 14 residues. CDR3 loop: CAWRTGGAYPTQYF. The DNA of the CDR3 is TGTGCCTGGAGAACCGGGGGGGCCTATCCTACGCAGTATTTT.

This clone was recorded once. V gene TRBV7-2 combines with J gene TRBJ1-1, with D possibly TRBD1 on 6 matching bases. Trimming stripped 2 bases from V and 0 bases from J, with 10 bases between. Germline CDR1 reads SGHTA; CDR2 reads FQGNSA. The CDR3 length is 15 residues. The CDR3 DNA follows: TGTGCCAGCAGCTTATATTCAGGGGTGAACACTGAAGCTTTCTTT. Translation gives CASSLYSGVNTEAFF. Full variable domain (outside the CDR3, taken from reference TRBV7-2 and TRBJ1-1): GAGVSQSPSNKVTEKGKDVELRCDPISGHTALYWYRQSLGQGLEFLIYFQGNSAPDKSGLPSDRFSAERTGGSVSTLTIQRTQQEDSAVYLCASSLYSGVNTEAFFGQGTRLTVV.

This clone has a count of ten or more. J is TRBJ1-6 and V is TRBV5-4, with D tentatively TRBD1 (5 bases). V lost 2 bases and J lost 8, with 11 bases in between. Germline CDR1 SGHNT, CDR2 YYREEE (reference sequence). This CDR3 contains 14 residues. The CDR3 is CASSLDSGDSPLHF. CDR3 sequence (DNA): TGTGCCAGCAGCTTAGACAGCGGGGATTCACCCCTCCACTTT.